A selection of T cell receptor beta chains follows, all from one sample in a study of OX40 agonist ivuxolimab in advanced cancers. Some clones are missing from TCRdb's copy, which holds only in-frame ones; the method was immunoSEQ multiplex PCR. The profile shows 60,000 to 80,000 clones, roughly 82% of them singletons. Here the sequenced sample was CD4+ or CD8+ T cells sorted from blood, taken in a trial of the OX40 agonist ivuxolimab. These receptors all come from an adult with an advanced solid tumor such as melanoma, head and neck, liver or kidney cancer. CDR3s include the opening cysteine and the closing phenylalanine or tryptophan. D genes are given only for firm matches. A row's size may be missing; if present it is once, few, many or a size class.

>TRBJ2-3|NA|TRBD2|TRBV29-1
TGCAGCGTTGTTTTTAGCGGGGGGGCCACAGATACGCAGTATTTT
CSVVFSGGATDTQYF
>TRBJ2-2|NA|NA|TRBV28
TGTGCCAGCAGCCTCCTCTCGGGGGACACCGGGGAGCTGTTTTTT
CASSLLSGDTGELFF
>TRBJ2-3|NA|NA|TRBV9
TGTGCCAGCAGCGGACCCTCCAAAGATACGCAGTATTTT
CASSGPSKDTQYF
>TRBJ1-4|NA|NA|TRBV20-1
TGCAGTGCTTCGGATTATGAAAAACTGTTTTTT
CSASDYEKLFF
>TRBJ1-1|NA|NA|TRBV5-4
TGTGCCAGCAGCCCAATCGAAGGACAGCTGAACACTGAAGCTTTCTTT
CASSPIEGQLNTEAFF
>TRBJ1-6|NA|NA|TRBV6-5
TGTGCCACCCGGGACGGAAGCTCCTATAATTCACCCCTCCACTTT
CATRDGSSYNSPLHF
>TRBJ2-3|NA|TRBD2|TRBV29-1
TGCAGCGTTGCCCCAACTAGCGCCGATACGCAGTATTTT
CSVAPTSADTQYF
>TRBJ1-5|NA|NA|TRBV19
TGTGCCAGTAGTATTTTAGGGGGTCAGCCCCAGCATTTT
CASSILGGQPQHF
>TRBJ2-2|NA|NA|TRBV5-6
TGTGCCAGCAGCTTGGATCGGCGAGTGAACACCGGGGAGCTGTTTTTT
CASSLDRRVNTGELFF
>TRBJ2-3|NA|NA|TRBV19
TGTGCCAGTAGACAGAGCGGTGATACGCAGTATTTT
CASRQSGDTQYF
>TRBJ1-3|NA|TRBD1|TRBV5-6
TGTGCCAGCAGCAACTACGACAGGGCCGAAAACACCATATATTTT
CASSNYDRAENTIYF
>TRBJ2-5|NA|TRBD2|TRBV7-9
TGTGCCAGCAGCTTAAGGGGAGGGGAGACCCAGTACTTC
CASSLRGGETQYF
>TRBJ1-1|NA|TRBD1|TRBV6-6
TGTGCCAGCAGTTACGACAGGGGGAGGGACACTGAAGCTTTCTTT
CASSYDRGRDTEAFF
>TRBJ2-7|few|NA|TRBV15
TGTGCCACCAGCAAAGGACAGACGGATTTGTACGAGCAGTACTTC
CATSKGQTDLYEQYF
>TRBJ1-4|NA|NA|TRBV6-4
TGTGCCATTCACACCGGTGGGGAGATAGAAAAACTGTTTTTT
CAIHTGGEIEKLFF
>TRBJ1-1|NA|NA|TRBV19
TGTGCCAGTAGTAGTCTGAGGGGTGGGGTCACTGAAGCTTTCTTT
CASSSLRGGVTEAFF
>TRBJ1-6|NA|NA|TRBV6-5
TGTGCCAGCAGTTACGGGGACAACTCACCCCTCCACTTT
CASSYGDNSPLHF
>TRBJ2-2|NA|NA|TRBV7-2
TGTGCCAGCAGATATGACCGGTACACCGGGGAGCTGTTTTTT
CASRYDRYTGELFF
>TRBJ2-3|NA|NA|TRBV4-1
TGCGCCAGCAGCCCCTATCAGGGGACCACAGATACGCAGTATTTT
CASSPYQGTTDTQYF
>TRBJ2-3|NA|NA|TRBV5-1
TGCGCCAGCAGCTTGGAGGGAACGCAGTATTTT
CASSLEGTQYF
>TRBJ2-5|NA|TRBD2|TRBV2
TGTGCCAGCAGCCGGGACTACGAGACCCAGTACTTC
CASSRDYETQYF
>TRBJ1-5|NA|TRBD1|TRBV19
TGTGCCAGTAAATCACAGGGGGTCTGGCAGCCCCAGCATTTT
CASKSQGVWQPQHF
>TRBJ2-1|once|NA|TRBV5-1
TGCGCCAGCAGCCCGGACGCGGCAGTATCCTACAATGAGCAGTTCTTC
CASSPDAAVSYNEQFF
>TRBJ2-7|NA|NA|TRBV18
TGTGCCAGCTCACCAGTGACAGCCCTCGAGCAGTACTTC
CASSPVTALEQYF
>TRBJ1-2|NA|NA|TRBV6-1
TGTGCCAGCAGTGAAGCAGGAATGGGCTATGGCTACACCTTC
CASSEAGMGYGYTF
>TRBJ2-5|NA|TRBD2|TRBV7-2
TGTGCCAGCACCCGACTAGCTGGGGAGACCCAGTACTTC
CASTRLAGETQYF
>TRBJ2-1|NA|NA|TRBV4-3
TGCGCCAGCAGTGGGGACCACCAGGTAGAGCAGTTCTTC
CASSGDHQVEQFF
>TRBJ1-1|once|NA|TRBV6-1
TGTGCCAGCGAATGGGCTGGTGGCAACACTGAAGCTTTCTTT
CASEWAGGNTEAFF
>TRBJ1-1|NA|NA|TRBV5-1
TGCGCCAGCAGCTCCAGGGCGGGGCCCACTGAAGCTTTCTTT
CASSSRAGPTEAFF
>TRBJ2-7|NA|NA|TRBV27
TGTGCCAGCAGTTCGCGACCTAACGAGGGCTACGAGCAGTACTTC
CASSSRPNEGYEQYF
>TRBJ2-7|NA|NA|TRBV18
TGTGCCAGCTCACCACCGGAGACCATTTACGAGCAGTACTTC
CASSPPETIYEQYF
>TRBJ2-5|NA|TRBD1|TRBV18
TGTGCCAGCTCACGGAGGACAGGGGGCCAAGAGACCCAGTACTTC
CASSRRTGGQETQYF
>TRBJ1-2|NA|NA|TRBV4-2
TGTGCCAGCAGCACAACAAGGGTCACGGACTATGGCTACACCTTC
CASSTTRVTDYGYTF
>TRBJ1-2|NA|TRBD1|TRBV6-5
TGTGCCAGCAGCCCTCCGGGACAGGGGGCCTATGGCTACACCTTC
CASSPPGQGAYGYTF
>TRBJ2-6|NA|TRBD1|TRBV10-3
TGTGCCATCAGAGGACAGGAAATACTCTCTGGGGCCAACGTCCTGACTTTC
CAIRGQEILSGANVLTF
>TRBJ1-5|NA|NA|TRBV18
TGTGCCAGCTCGACGATGGGGGGGCTCAATCAGCCCCAGCATTTT
CASSTMGGLNQPQHF
>TRBJ1-2|once|TRBD1|TRBV5-4
TGTGCCAGCAGCTTGGGACGGACAGGGGGCGCAGATGGCTACACCTTC
CASSLGRTGGADGYTF
>TRBJ2-5|NA|TRBD2|TRBV7-2
TGTGCCAGCACTGGGGCTAGCGGGGGCGGAGAGACCCAGTACTTC
CASTGASGGGETQYF
>TRBJ2-2|once|NA|TRBV18
TGTGCCAGCTCACCCCTACTAGCAGGAGAGACCGGGGAGCTGTTTTTT
CASSPLLAGETGELFF
>TRBJ2-7|NA|NA|TRBV6-6
TGTGCCAGCAGACTGGGCGTCAGCCAGTACTTC
CASRLGVSQYF
>TRBJ1-3|NA|NA|TRBV7-2
TGTGCCAGCAGCTTAGGGGGCTCGGGCTCTGGAAACACCATATATTTT
CASSLGGSGSGNTIYF
>TRBJ2-4|NA|NA|TRBV19
TGTGCCAGTACCTATTTAAACATTCAGTACTTC
CASTYLNIQYF
>TRBJ2-3|NA|NA|TRBV5-1
TGCGCCAGCCGCTTGGGCGGCCTAAGCACAGATACGCAGTATTTT
CASRLGGLSTDTQYF
>TRBJ1-1|NA|TRBD1|TRBV4-3
TGCGCCAGCAGCCAAAGAAACAGGGGGCTGAGCACTGAAGCTTTCTTT
CASSQRNRGLSTEAFF
>TRBJ1-1|NA|NA|TRBV6-6
TGTGCCAGCAGTTACCTCGCCGTCGACAGCTCTGCTTTCTTT
CASSYLAVDSSAFF
>TRBJ2-2|NA|NA|TRBV6-6
TGTGCCAGCACTGGCCCCACCGGGGAGCTGTTTTTT
CASTGPTGELFF
>TRBJ2-1|NA|TRBD1|TRBV5-1
TGCGCCAGCAGCTTGGGGGACAGATACAATGAGCAGTTCTTC
CASSLGDRYNEQFF
>TRBJ1-2|NA|TRBD1|TRBV7-2
TGTGCCAGCAGCCCGGGTGGGACAGGTTCTTTGTATGGCTACACCTTC
CASSPGGTGSLYGYTF
>TRBJ2-7|NA|TRBD2|TRBV5-6
TGTGCCAGCAGCTTGGGACTAGCGGGGGCCTCCTACGAGCAGTACTTC
CASSLGLAGASYEQYF
>TRBJ1-2|NA|TRBD1|TRBV29-1
TGCAGCGTTGGGGACAGGGATGATGGCTACACCTTC
CSVGDRDDGYTF
>TRBJ1-6|few|TRBD1|TRBV19
TGTGCCAGTAGTTCCGGACAGGCCCTTGGGGCGCCCCTCCACTTT
CASSSGQALGAPLHF